Sequencing of this TCR beta chain was carried out in a study of identical twins. After template switching added a universal primer site, the resulting cDNA carried unique molecular identifiers. Each CDR3 protein gets one entry after TCRdb re-called the 5' RACE reads with MiXCR. The table records 400,000 to 600,000 distinct CDR3 sequences, 20% to 25% of them present only once. Looked up from germline, CDR1 is KGHDR and CDR2 is SFDVKD. The V and J ends lost 3 bases and 6 bases respectively, with 14 bases between them. The CDR3 consists of 14 residues. Another study also made use of these data, one on yellow fever vaccine responses in identical twins.

The source is a young woman in good health. The sequenced sample was CD4+ T cells sorted from blood. This chain uses TRBV24-1 with TRBJ2-7, with D possibly being TRBD2 (6 bases). This CDR3 is CATSDAFSGAEQYF. The CDR3 nucleotides are TGTGCCACCAGTGATGCATTTTCGGGAGCCGAGCAGTACTTC.